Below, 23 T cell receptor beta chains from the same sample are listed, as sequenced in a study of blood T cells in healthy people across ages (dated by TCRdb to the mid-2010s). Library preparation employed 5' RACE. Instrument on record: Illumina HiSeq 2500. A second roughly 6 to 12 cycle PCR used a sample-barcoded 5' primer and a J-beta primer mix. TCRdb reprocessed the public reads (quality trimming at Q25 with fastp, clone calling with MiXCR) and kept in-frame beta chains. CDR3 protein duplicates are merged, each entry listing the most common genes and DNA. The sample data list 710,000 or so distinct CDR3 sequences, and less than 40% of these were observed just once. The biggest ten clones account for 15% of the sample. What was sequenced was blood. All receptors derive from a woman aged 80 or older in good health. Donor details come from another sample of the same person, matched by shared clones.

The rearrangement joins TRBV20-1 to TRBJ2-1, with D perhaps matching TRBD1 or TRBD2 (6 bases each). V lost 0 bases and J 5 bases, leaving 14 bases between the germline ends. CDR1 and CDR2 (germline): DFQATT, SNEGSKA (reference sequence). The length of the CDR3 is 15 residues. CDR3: CSARDSGAGHNEQFF. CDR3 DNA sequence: TGCAGTGCTAGAGATTCGGGGGCCGGGCACAATGAGCAGTTCTTC.

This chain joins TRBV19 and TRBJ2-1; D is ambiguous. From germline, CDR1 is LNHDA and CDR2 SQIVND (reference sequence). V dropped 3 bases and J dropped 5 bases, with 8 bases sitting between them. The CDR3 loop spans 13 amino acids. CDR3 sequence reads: CASSIGVNNEQFF. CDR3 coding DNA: TGTGCCAGTAGTATCGGCGTGAACAATGAGCAGTTCTTC.

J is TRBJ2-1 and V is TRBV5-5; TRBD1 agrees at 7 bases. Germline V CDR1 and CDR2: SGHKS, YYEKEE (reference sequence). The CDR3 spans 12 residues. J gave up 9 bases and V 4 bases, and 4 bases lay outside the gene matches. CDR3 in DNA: TGTGCCAGCAGCCATACAGGGGCTGAGCAGTTCTTC. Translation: CASSHTGAEQFF.

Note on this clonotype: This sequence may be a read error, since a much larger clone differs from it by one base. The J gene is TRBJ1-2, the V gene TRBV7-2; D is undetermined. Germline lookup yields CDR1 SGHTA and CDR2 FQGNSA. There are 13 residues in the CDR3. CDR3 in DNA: TGTGCCTGCAGCTTAGCGAGAGGGAACGGCTACACCTTC. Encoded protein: CACSLARGNGYTF.

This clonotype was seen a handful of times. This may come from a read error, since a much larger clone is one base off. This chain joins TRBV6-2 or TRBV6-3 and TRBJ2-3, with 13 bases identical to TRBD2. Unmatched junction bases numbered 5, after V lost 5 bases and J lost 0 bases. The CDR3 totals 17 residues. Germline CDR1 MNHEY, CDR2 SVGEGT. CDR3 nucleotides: TGTGCCAGCAGTAGACCGGGACTAGCGGGAAGCACAGATACGCAGTATTTT. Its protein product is CASSRPGLAGSTDTQYF.

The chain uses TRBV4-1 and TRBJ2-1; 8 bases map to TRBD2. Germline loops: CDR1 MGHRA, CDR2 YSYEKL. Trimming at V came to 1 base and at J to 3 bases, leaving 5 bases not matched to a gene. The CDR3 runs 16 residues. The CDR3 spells CASSQGATSDYNEQFF. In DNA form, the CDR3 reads TGCGCCAGCAGCCAAGGAGCGACTAGCGACTACAATGAGCAGTTCTTC.

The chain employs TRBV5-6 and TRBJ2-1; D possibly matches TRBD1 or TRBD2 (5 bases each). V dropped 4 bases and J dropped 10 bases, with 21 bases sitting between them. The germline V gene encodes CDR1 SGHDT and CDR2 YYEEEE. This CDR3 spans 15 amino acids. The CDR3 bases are TGTGCCAGCAGCATCTTCCGGGACCCAAGGCGGGAGCAGTTCTTC. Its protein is CASSIFRDPRREQFF.

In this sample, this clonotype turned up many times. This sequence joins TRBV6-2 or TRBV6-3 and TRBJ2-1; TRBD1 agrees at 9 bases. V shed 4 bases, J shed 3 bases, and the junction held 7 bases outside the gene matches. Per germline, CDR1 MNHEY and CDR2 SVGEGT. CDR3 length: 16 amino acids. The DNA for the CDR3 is TGTGCCAGCAGTTCCGCGACAGGGGGGTTCTACAATGAGCAGTTCTTC. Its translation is CASSSATGGFYNEQFF.

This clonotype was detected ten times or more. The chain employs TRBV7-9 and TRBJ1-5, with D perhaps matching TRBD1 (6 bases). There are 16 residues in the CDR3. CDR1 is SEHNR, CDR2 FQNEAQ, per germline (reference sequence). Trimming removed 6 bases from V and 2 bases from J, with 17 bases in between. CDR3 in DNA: TGTGCCAGCAGTGAGAGAGGGGGGCAAGGCAATCAGCCCCAGCATTTT. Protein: CASSERGGQGNQPQHF.

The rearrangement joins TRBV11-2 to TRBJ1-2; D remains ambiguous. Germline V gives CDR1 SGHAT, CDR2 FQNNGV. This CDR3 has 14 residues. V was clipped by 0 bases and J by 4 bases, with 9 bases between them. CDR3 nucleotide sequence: TGTGCCAGCAGCTTAGACGCGAATCCCTATGGCTACACCTTC. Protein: CASSLDANPYGYTF.

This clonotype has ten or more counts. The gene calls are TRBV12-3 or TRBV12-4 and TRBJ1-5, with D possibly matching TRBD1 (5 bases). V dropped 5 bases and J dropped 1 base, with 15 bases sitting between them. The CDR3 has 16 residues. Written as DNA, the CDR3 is TGTGCCAGCAGTCCGCCAGGGAGTGGAAGCAATCAGCCCCAGCATTTT. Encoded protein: CASSPPGSGSNQPQHF.

The CDR3: CASSLGPGNNEQYF. The CDR3, as DNA: TGCGCCAGCAGCCTGGGACCGGGCAACAATGAACAGTACTTC. The chain carries TRBV5-1 and TRBJ2-5; perhaps D is TRBD1 or TRBD2 (5 bases each). The ends were cut back, 4 bases at V and 11 bases at J, with 21 bases in the middle. The CDR3 sequence is 14 residues long. Germline V gives CDR1 SGHRS, CDR2 YFSETQ.

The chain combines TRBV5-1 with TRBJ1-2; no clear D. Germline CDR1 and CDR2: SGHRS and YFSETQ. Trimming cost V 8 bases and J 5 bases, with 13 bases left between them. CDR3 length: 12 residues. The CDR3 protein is CASSSDCYGYTF. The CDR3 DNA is TGCGCCAGTTCCTCCGACTGTTATGGCTACACCTTC.

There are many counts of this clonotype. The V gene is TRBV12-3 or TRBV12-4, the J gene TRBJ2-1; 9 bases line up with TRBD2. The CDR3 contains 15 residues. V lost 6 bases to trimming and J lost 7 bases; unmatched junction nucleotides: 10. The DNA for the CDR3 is TGTGCCAGCAGCTGGCGGGGGGGCCTCGGGAATGAGCAGTTCTTC. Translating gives CASSWRGGLGNEQFF.

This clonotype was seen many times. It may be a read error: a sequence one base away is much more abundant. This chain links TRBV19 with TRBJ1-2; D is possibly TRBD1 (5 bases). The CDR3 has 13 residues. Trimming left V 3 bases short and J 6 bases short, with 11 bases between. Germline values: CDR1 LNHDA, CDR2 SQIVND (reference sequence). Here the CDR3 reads CASSIEAGHGYTF. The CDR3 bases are TGTGCCAGTAGTATTGAGGCGGGGCATGGCTACACCTTC. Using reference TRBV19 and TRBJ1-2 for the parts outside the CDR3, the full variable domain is DGGITQSPKYLFRKEGQNVTLSCEQNLNHDAMYWYRQDPGQGLRLIYYSQIVNDFQKGDIAEGYSVSREKKESFPLTVTSAQKNPTAFYLCASSIEAGHGYTFGSGTRLTVV.

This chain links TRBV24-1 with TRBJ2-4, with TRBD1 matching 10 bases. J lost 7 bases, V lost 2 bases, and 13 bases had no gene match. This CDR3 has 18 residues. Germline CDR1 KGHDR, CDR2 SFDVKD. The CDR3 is CATSDSTGGEGRVNIQYF. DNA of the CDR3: TGTGCCACCAGTGATTCGACAGGGGGCGAAGGAAGGGTGAACATTCAGTACTTC.

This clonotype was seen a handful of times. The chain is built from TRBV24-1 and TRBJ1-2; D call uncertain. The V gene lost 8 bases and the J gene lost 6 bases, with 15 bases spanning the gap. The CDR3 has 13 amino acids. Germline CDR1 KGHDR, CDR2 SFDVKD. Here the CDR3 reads CATTKGPGDGYTF. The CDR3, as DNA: TGTGCCACCACGAAGGGCCCCGGCGATGGCTACACCTTC.

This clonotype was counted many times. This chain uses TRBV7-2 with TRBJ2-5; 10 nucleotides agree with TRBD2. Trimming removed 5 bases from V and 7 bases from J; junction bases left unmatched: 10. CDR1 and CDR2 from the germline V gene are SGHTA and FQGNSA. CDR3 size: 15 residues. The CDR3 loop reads CASSPVLAGAGTQYF. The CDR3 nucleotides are TGTGCCAGCAGCCCCGTCCTAGCGGGGGCGGGGACCCAGTACTTC. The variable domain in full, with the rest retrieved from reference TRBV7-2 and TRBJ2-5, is GAGVSQSPSNKVTEKGKDVELRCDPISGHTALYWYRQSLGQGLEFLIYFQGNSAPDKSGLPSDRFSAERTGGSVSTLTIQRTQQEDSAVYLCASSPVLAGAGTQYFGPGTRLLVL.

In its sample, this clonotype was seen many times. The CDR3 bases are TGTGCCAGCACTCCTCGGAGGAAACAGGAGAGCTCCTACAATGAGCAGTTCTTC. Translated, it gives CASTPRRKQESSYNEQFF. The rearrangement joins TRBV6-5 to TRBJ2-1, with D perhaps given as TRBD1 or TRBD2 (5 bases each). CDR1 is MNHEY, CDR2 SVGAGI, per germline. CDR3 length: 18 amino acids. V dropped 7 bases and J dropped 0 bases, with 22 bases sitting between them.

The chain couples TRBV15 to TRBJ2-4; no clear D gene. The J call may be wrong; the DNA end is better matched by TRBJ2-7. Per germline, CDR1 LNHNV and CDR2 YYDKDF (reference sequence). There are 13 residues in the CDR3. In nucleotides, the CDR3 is TGTGCCACCAGCTCCGACCCCCCGGGCGAGCAGTACTTC. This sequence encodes CATSSDPPGEQYF.

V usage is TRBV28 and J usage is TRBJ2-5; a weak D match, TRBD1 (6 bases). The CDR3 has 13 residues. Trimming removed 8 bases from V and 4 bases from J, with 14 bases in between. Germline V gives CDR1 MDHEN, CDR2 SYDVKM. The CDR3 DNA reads TGTGCCAGCCGACCAGGGGTCGTAGAGACCCAGTACTTC. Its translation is CASRPGVVETQYF.

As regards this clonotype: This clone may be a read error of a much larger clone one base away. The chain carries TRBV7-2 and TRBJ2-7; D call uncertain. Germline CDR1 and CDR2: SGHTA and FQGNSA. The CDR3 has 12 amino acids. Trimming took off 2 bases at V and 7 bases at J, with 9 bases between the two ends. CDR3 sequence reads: CASSLFTSEQYF. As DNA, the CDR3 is TGTGCCAGCAGCTTATTCACCTCGGAGCAGTACTTC.

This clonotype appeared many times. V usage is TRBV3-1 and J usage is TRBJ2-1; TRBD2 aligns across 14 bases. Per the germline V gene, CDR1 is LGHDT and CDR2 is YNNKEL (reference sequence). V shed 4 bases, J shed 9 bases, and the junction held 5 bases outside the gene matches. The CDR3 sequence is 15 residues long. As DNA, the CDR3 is TGTGCCAGCAGCCTTCGACTAGCGGGGGGGTCTGAGCAGTTCTTC. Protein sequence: CASSLRLAGGSEQFF.